The sequence of this TCR beta chain was determined in a study of CD8 T cells in ankylosing spondylitis. Broader study findings: It appeared that ankylosing spondylitis blood was characterized by a TCR beta motif of several highly homologous variants.

V gave up 5 bases and J gave up 2 bases, with 13 bases separating them. Germline CDR1 MDHEN, CDR2 SYDVKM. This CDR3 has 14 amino acids. Comments on this clonotype: The antigen is undetermined.

Using quantitative 5'-RACE with molecular barcodes, the authors made TCR beta libraries. TCRdb redid the calling of the 5' RACE reads with MiXCR, one entry per CDR3 protein. The sample yields about 320,000 distinct CDR3 sequences, under 14% seen once. This clonotype was obtained from a female donor with ankylosing spondylitis or in good health (not recorded which). V is TRBV28 and J is TRBJ2-7; perhaps TRBD1 as D (6 bases). The specimen was blood, either unsorted or a sorted T cell fraction (not recorded which). CDR3 sequence: CASSAIDRTYEQYF. The CDR3 nucleotides read TGTGCCAGCAGTGCGATCGACAGGACCTACGAGCAGTACTTC.